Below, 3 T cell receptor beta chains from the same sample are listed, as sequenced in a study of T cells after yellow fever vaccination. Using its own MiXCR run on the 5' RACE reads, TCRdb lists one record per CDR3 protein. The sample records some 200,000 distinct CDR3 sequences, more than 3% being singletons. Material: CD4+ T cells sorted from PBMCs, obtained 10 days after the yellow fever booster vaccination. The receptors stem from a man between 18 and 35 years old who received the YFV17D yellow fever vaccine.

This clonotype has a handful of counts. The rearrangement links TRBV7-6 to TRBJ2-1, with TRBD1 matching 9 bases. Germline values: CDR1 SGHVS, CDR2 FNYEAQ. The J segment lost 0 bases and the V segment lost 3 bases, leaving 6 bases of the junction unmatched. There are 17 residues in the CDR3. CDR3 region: CASSLRDREYSYNEQFF. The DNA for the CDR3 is TGTGCCAGCAGCTTGAGGGACAGGGAGTACTCCTACAATGAGCAGTTCTTC.

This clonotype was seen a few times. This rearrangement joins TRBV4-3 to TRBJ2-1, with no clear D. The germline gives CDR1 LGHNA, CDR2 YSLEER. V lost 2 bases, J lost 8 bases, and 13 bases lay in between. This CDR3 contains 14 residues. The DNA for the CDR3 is TGCGCCAGCAGCCAACGGAGCACCGACGATGAGCAGTTCTTC. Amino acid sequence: CASSQRSTDDEQFF.

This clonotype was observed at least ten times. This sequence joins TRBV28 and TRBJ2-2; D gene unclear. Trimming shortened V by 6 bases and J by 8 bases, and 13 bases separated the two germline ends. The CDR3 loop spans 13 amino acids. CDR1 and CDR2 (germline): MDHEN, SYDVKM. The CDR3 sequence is CASRDGGPGELFF. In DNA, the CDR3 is TGTGCCAGCAGGGACGGCGGCCCGGGGGAGCTGTTTTTT. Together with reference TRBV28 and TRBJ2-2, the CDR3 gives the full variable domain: DVKVTQSSRYLVKRTGEKVFLECVQDMDHENMFWYRQDPGLGLRLIYFSYDVKMKEKGDIPEGYSVSREKKERFSLILESASTNQTSMYLCASRDGGPGELFFGEGSRLTVL.